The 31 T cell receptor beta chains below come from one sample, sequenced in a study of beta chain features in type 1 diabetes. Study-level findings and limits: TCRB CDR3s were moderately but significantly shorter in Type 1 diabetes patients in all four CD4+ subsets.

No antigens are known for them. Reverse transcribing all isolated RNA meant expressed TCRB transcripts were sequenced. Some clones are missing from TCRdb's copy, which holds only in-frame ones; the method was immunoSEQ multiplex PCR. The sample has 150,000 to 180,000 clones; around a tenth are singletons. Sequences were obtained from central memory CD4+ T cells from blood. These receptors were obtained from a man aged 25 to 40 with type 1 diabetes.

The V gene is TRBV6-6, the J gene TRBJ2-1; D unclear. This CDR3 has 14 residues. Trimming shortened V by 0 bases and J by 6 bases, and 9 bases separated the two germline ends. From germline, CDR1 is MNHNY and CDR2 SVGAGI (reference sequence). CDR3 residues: CASSYSGASNEQFF. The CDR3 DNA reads TGTGCCAGCAGTTACTCTGGAGCATCCAATGAGCAGTTCTTC.

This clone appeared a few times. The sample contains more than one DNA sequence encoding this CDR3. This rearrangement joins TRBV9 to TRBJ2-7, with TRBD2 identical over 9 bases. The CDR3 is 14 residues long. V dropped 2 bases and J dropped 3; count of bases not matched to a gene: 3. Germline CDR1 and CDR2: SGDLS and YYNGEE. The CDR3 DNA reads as TGTGCCAGCAGCGTGGATAGCGGGAGCTACGAGCAGTACTTC. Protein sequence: CASSVDSGSYEQYF.

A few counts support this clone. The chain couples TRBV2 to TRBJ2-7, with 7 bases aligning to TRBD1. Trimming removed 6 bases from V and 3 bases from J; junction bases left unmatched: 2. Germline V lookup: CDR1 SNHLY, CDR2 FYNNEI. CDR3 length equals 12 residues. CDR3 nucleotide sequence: TGTGCCAGCAGGGCAGGGGGCTACGAGCAGTACTTC. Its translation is CASRAGGYEQYF.

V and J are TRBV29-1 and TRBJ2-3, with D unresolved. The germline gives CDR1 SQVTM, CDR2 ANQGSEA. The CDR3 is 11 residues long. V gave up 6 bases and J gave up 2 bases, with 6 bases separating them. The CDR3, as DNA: TGCAGCGTGGCCGACACAGATACGCAGTATTTT. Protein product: CSVADTDTQYF.

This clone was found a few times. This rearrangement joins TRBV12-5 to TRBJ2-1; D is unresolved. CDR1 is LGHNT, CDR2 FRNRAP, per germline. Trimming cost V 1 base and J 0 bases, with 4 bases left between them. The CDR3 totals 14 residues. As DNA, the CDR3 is TGTGCTAGTGGTTTGGGTATCTCCTACAATGAGCAGTTCTTC. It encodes CASGLGISYNEQFF.

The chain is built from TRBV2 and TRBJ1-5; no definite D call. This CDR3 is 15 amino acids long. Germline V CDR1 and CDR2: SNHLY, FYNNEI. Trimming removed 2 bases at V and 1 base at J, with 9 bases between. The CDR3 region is CASSENSISNQPQHF. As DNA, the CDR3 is TGTGCCAGCAGTGAAAACAGCATAAGCAATCAGCCCCAGCATTTT. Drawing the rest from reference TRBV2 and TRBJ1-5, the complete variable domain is EPEVTQTPSHQVTQMGQEVILRCVPISNHLYFYWYRQILGQKVEFLVSFYNNEISEKSEIFDDQFSVERPDGSNFTLKIRSTKLEDSAMYFCASSENSISNQPQHFGDGTRLSIL.

The CDR3: CASRDSVNEKLFF. Written as DNA, the CDR3 is TGTGCCAGCAGGGACAGCGTAAATGAAAAACTGTTTTTT. The chain is built from TRBV6-1 and TRBJ1-4; weak D call: TRBD1 (6 bases). CDR1 is MNHNS, CDR2 SASEGT, per germline. Between the trimmed V and J ends, which lost 6 bases and 5 bases, there was a span of 10 bases. The CDR3 sequence is 13 residues long.

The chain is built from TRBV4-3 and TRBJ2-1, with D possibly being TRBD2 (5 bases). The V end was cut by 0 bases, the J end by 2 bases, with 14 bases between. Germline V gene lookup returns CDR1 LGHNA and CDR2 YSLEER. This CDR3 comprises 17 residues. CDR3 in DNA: TGCGCCAGCAGCCAAGATAGGGCGGGCTCGCCCTACAATGAGCAGTTCTTC. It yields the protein CASSQDRAGSPYNEQFF.

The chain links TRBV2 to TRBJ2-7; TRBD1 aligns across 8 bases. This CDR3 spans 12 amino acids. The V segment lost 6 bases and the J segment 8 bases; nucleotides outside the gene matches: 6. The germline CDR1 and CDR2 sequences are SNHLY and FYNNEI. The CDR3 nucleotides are TGTGCCAGCAGGGCAGGGGGCAGGAAGCAGTACTTC. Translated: CASRAGGRKQYF.

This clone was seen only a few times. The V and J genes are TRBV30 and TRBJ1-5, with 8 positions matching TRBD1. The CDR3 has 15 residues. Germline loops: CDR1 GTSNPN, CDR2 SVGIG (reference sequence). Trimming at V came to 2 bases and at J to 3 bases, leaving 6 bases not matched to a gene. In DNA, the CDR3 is TGTGCCTGGAGTATGGGTCAGGGGGCCAATCAGCCCCAGCATTTT. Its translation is CAWSMGQGANQPQHF.

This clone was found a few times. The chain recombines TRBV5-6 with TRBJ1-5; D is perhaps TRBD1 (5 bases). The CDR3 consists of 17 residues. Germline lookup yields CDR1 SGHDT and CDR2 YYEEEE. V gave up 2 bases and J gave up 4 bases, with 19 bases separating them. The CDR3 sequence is CASSFRPPRGVNQPQHF. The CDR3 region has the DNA TGTGCCAGCAGCTTTCGGCCCCCAAGGGGTGTAAATCAGCCCCAGCATTTT.

The CDR3 bases are TGTGCCAGCAGTTTAGGGACACTCTCCTACGAGCAGTACTTC. Protein sequence: CASSLGTLSYEQYF. The chain employs TRBV28 and TRBJ2-7, with a tentative D call TRBD1 (6 bases). V dropped 2 bases and J dropped 0 bases, with 8 bases sitting between them. CDR3 length: 14 amino acids. CDR1 is MDHEN and CDR2 is SYDVKM in the germline V gene.

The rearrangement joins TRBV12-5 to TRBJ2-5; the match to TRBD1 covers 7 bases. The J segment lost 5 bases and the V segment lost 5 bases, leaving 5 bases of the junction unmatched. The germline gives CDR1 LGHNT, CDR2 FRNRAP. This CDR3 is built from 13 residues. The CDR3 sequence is CASGTTGAETQYF. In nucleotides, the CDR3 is TGTGCTAGTGGTACCACAGGGGCGGAGACCCAGTACTTC.

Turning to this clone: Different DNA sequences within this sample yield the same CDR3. The chain's CDR3 is CASSLRGAYEQYF. CDR3 coding DNA: TGTGCCAGCAGCTTGCGGGGTGCCTACGAGCAGTACTTC. V gene TRBV5-6 combines with J gene TRBJ2-7, with D maybe TRBD2 (5 bases). Germline V lookup: CDR1 SGHDT, CDR2 YYEEEE. The germline V and J ends were trimmed by 1 base and 2 bases, with 7 bases remaining between them. The CDR3 extends over 13 amino acids.

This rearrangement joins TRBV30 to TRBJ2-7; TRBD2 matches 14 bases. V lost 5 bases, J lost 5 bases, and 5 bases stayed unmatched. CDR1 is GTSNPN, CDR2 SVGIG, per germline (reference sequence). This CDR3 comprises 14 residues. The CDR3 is CAWVGTSGSNEQYF. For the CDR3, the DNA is TGTGCCTGGGTTGGGACTAGCGGGAGCAACGAGCAGTACTTC.

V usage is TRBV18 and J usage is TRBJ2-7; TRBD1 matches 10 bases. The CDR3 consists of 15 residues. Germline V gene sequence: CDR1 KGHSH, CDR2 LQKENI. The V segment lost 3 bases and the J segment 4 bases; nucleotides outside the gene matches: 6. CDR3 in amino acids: CASSPGTGDKYEQYF. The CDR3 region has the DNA TGTGCCAGCTCACCCGGGACAGGGGATAAGTACGAGCAGTACTTC.

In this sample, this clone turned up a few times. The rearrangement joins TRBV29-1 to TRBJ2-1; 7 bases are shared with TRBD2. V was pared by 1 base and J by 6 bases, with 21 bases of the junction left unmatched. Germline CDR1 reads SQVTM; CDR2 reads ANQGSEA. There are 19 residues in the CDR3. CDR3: CSVEGAFWGGYLRSNEQFF. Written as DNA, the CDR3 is TGCAGCGTTGAAGGGGCTTTCTGGGGGGGTTACTTAAGGTCCAATGAGCAGTTCTTC.

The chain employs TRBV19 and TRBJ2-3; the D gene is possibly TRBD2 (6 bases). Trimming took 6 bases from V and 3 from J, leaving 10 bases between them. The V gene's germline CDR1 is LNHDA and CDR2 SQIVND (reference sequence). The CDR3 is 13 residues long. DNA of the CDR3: TGTGCCAGTAGGACCGCGGGGACAGATACGCAGTATTTT. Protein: CASRTAGTDTQYF.

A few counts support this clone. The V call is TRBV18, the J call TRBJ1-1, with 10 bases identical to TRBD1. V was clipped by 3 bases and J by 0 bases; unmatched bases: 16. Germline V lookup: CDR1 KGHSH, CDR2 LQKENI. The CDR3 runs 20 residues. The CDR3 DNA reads TGTGCCAGCTCACCCTTAGACAGGGGGCGTCGACCTACGATGAACACTGAAGCTTTCTTT. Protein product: CASSPLDRGRRPTMNTEAFF.

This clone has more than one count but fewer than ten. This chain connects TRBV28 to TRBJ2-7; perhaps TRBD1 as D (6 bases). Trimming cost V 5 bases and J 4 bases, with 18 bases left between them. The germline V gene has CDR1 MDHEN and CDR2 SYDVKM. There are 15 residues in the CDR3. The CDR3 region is CASSPPGHRKYEQYF. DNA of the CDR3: TGTGCCAGCAGTCCGCCGGGACACCGGAAGTACGAGCAGTACTTC.

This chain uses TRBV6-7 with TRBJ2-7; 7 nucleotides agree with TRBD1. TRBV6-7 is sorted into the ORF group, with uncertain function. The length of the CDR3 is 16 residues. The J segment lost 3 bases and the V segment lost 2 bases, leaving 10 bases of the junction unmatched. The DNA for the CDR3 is TGTGCCAGCAGTTACCCTTACCGGGACAGCGGCTACGAGCAGTACTTC. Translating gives CASSYPYRDSGYEQYF.

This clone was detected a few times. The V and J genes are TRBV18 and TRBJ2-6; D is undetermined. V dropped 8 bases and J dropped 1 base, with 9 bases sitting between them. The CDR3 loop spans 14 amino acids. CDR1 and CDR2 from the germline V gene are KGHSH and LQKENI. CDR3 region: CASHWQSGANVLTF. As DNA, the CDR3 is TGTGCCAGCCATTGGCAATCTGGGGCCAACGTCCTGACTTTC.

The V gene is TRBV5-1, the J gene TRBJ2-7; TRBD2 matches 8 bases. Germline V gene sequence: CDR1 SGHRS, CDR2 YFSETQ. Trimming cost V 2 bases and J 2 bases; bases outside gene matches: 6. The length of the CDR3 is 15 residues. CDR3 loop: CASSLGIAGTYEQYF. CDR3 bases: TGCGCCAGCAGCTTAGGGATAGCGGGGACCTACGAGCAGTACTTC. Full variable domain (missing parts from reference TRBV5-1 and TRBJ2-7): KAGVTQTPRYLIKTRGQQVTLSCSPISGHRSVSWYQQTPGQGLQFLFEYFSETQRNKGNFPGRFSGRQFSNSRSEMNVSTLELGDSALYLCASSLGIAGTYEQYFGPGTRLTVT.

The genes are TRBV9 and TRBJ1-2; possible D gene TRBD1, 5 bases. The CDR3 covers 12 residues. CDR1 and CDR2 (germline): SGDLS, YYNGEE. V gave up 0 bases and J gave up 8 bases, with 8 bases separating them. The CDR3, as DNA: TGTGCCAGCAGCGTAGAAGGGGTGGGCTACACCTTC. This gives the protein CASSVEGVGYTF.

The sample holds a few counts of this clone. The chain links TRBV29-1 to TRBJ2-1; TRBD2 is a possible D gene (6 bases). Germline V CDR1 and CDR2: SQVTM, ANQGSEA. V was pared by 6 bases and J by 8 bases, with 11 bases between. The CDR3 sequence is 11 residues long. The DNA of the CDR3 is TGCAGCGTCCCTCTAGCGTATGAGCAGTTCTTC. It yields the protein CSVPLAYEQFF.

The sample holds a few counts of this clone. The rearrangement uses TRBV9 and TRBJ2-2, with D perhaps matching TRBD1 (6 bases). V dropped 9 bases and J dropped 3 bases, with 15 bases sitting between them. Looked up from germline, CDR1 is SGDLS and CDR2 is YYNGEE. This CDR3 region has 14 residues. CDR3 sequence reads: CAIHWTDYTGELFF. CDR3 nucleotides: TGTGCCATCCACTGGACAGACTACACCGGGGAGCTGTTTTTT.

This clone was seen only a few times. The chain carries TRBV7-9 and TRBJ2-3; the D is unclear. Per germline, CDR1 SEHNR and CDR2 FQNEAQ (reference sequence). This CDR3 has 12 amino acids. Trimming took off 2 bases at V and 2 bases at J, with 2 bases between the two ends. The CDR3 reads CASSLHTDTQYF. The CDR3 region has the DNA TGTGCCAGCAGCTTACACACAGATACGCAGTATTTT.

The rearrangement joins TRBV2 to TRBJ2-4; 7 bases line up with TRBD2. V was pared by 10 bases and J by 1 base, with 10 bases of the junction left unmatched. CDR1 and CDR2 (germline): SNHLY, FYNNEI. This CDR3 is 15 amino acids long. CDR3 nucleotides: TGTGCCATCCGCGGGGGAAATGGGGCCAAAAACATTCAGTACTTC. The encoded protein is CAIRGGNGAKNIQYF.

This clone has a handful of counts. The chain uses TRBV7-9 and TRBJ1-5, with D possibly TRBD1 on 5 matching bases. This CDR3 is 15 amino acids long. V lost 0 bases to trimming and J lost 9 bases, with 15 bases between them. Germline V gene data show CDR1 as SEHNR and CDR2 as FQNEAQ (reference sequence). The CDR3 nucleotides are TGTGCCAGCAGCTTAGCGTACAGGTCCGGTCCGCCCCAGCATTTT. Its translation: CASSLAYRSGPPQHF.

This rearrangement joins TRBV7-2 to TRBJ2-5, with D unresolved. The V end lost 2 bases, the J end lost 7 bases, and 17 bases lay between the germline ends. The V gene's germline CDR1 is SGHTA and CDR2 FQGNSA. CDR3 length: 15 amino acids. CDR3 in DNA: TGTGCCAGCAGCTTAAGGTCTGCTGAGGTTGTGACCCAGTACTTC. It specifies CASSLRSAEVVTQYF.

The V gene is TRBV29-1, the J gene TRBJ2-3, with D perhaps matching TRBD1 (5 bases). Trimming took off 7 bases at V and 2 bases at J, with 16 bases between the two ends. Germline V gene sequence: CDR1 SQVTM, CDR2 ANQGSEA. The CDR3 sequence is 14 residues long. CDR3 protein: CSGLGTGDTDTQYF. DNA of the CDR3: TGCAGCGGCTTAGGCACAGGAGACACAGATACGCAGTATTTT.